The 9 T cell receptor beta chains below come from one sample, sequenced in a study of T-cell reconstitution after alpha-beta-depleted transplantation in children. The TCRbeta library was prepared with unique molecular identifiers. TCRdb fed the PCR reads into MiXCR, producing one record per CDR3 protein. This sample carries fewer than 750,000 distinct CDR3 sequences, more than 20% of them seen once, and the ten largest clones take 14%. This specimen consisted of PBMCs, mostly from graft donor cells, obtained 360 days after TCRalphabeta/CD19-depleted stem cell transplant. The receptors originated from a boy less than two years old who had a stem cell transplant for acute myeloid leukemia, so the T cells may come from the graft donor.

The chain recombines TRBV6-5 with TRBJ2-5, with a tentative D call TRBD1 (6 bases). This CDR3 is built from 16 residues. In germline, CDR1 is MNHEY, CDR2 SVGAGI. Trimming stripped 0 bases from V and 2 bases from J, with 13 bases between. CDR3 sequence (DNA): TGTGCCAGCAGTTACTCGACAGGAGTCTATCAAGAGACCCAGTACTTC. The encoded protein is CASSYSTGVYQETQYF.

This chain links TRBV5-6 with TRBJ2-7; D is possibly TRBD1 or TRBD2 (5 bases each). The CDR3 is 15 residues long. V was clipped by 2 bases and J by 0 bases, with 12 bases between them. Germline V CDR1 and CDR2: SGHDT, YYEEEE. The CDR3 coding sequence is TGTGCCAGCAGCTTCAACGGGGACCCCTCCTACGAGCAGTACGTC. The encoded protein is CASSFNGDPSYEQYV.

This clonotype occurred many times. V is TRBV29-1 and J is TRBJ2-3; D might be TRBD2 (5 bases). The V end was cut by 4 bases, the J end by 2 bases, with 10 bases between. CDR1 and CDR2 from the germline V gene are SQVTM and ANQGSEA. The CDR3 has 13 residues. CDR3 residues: CSVGDSDTDTQYF. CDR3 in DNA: TGCAGCGTTGGCGATAGCGACACAGATACGCAGTATTTT.

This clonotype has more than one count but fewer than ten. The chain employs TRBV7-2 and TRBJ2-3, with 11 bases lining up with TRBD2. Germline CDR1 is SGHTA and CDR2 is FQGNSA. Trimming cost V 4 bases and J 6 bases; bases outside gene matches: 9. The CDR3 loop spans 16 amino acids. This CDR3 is CASSYSGGAMVDTQYF. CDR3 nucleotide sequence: TGTGCCAGCAGCTATAGCGGGGGGGCCATGGTCGATACGCAGTATTTT.

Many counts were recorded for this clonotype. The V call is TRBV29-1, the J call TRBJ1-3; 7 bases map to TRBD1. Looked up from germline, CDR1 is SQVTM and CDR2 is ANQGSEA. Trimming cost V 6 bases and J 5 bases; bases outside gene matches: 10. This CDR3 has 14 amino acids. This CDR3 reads CSVNRQGDRNTIYF. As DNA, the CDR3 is TGCAGCGTGAACCGACAGGGCGACCGAAACACCATATATTTT.

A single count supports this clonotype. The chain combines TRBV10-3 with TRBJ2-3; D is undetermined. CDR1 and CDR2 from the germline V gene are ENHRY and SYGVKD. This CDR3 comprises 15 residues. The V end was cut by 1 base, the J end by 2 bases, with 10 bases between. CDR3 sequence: CAISELDSSTDTQYF. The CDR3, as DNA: TGTGCCATCAGTGAGTTAGATAGCTCCACAGATACGCAGTATTTT.

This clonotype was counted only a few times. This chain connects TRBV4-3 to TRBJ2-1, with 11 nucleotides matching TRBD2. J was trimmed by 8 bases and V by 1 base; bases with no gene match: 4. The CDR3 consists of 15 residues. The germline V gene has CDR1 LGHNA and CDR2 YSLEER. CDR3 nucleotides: TGCGCCAGCAGCCAAGTAGCGGGGGGGCCCTATGAGCAGTTCTTC. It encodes CASSQVAGGPYEQFF.

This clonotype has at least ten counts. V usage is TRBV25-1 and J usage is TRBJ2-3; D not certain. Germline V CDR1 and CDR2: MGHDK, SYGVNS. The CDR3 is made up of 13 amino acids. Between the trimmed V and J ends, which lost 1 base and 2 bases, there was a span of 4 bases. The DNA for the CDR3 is TGTGCCAGCAGTGAATTCGACACAGATACGCAGTATTTT. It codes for CASSEFDTDTQYF.

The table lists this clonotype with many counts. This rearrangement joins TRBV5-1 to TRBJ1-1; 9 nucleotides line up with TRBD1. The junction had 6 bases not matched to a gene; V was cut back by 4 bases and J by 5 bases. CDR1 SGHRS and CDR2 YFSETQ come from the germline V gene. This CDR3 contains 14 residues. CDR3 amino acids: CASSPGQGLTEAFF. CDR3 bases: TGCGCCAGCAGCCCGGGACAGGGATTGACTGAAGCTTTCTTT.